This T cell receptor beta chain derives from a study of T cell responses to AZD1222 COVID-19 vaccine. Some clones are missing from TCRdb's copy, which holds only in-frame ones; the method was immunoSEQ multiplex PCR. The data contain approximately 170,000 clones, around 90% of them singletons. Germline V lookup: CDR1 SGHTS, CDR2 YDEGEE. V shed 6 bases and J 5 bases; nucleotides not matched to a gene: 11. The CDR3 is made up of 16 amino acids. Sequencing used peripheral blood, obtained 28 days after the second AZD1222 dose. This receptor was taken from an adult who received the AZD1222 COVID-19 vaccine. The chain combines TRBV5-8 with TRBJ2-2, with 9 bases fitting TRBD1. The CDR3 here is CASTRGTGINTGELFF. The CDR3 DNA sequence: TGTGCCAGCACCCGAGGGACAGGGATTAATACCGGGGAGCTGTTTTTT.